The clone carrying this TCR beta chain was seen a handful of times. Antigen: not known. The whole isolated RNA underwent reverse transcription, so sequencing captured expressed TCRB transcripts. Sequencing used immunoSEQ multiplex PCR; TCRdb keeps in-frame clones, though not all of them. The table has about 320,000 clones, 12% to 15% seen once. V was trimmed by 5 bases and J by 5 bases, leaving 21 bases between them. The germline gives CDR1 MNHEY, CDR2 SMNVEV (reference sequence). There are 16 residues in the CDR3. A single heparinised draw of roughly 0.11 L on average was taken per donor. CD45RO/CCR7/CD25/CD127/CD95/CD27 staining was used to isolate CD4+ naive, central memory, regulatory and stem cell-like memory cells by sorting. Sort purity for all populations was recorded as exceeding 98%. This sample is drawn from a study of beta chain features in type 1 diabetes. Study-level results: These data did not resolve whether HLA type affects TCRB rearrangement.

The chain uses TRBV27 and TRBJ2-5; maybe TRBD1 (6 bases). This sequence originates from a man aged 30-40 years in good health. The sequenced sample consisted of central memory CD4+ T cells from blood. This chain's CDR3 is CASSIDPMGAYETQYF. The DNA for the CDR3 is TGTGCCAGCAGTATCGATCCCATGGGGGCATACGAGACCCAGTACTTC.